Sequencing of this T cell receptor (beta chain) was carried out in a study of cytomegalovirus exposure and HLA in healthy donors. Study-level information: Roughly 80 million unique TCRs from HLA-typed donors made up an early data release.

PCR primers comprised 60 Vbeta and 13 Jbeta primers. Here immunoSEQ multiplex PCR was the method, and the copy in TCRdb shows in-frame clones only, minus some. The sample carries about 180,000 clones, around 82% recorded once. This CDR3 spans 14 amino acids. Per germline, CDR1 GTSNPN and CDR2 SVGIG (reference sequence). V lost 3 bases, J lost 2 bases, and 12 bases lay in between. The V and J genes are TRBV30 and TRBJ2-3; D is uncertain. The sequencing sample was made of PBMCs. The clonotype comes from a man aged 40-50 years in good health and CMV-seronegative. CDR3 sequence: CAWRFGPNTDTQYF. CDR3 in DNA: TGTGCCTGGAGGTTTGGGCCAAACACAGATACGCAGTATTTT. The full variable domain, its missing parts supplied by reference TRBV30 and TRBJ2-3, is SQTIHQWPATLVQPVGSPLSLECTVEGTSNPNLYWYRQAAGRGLQLLFYSVGIGQISSEVPQNLSASRPQDRQFILSSKKLLLSDSGFYLCAWRFGPNTDTQYFGPGTRLTVL.